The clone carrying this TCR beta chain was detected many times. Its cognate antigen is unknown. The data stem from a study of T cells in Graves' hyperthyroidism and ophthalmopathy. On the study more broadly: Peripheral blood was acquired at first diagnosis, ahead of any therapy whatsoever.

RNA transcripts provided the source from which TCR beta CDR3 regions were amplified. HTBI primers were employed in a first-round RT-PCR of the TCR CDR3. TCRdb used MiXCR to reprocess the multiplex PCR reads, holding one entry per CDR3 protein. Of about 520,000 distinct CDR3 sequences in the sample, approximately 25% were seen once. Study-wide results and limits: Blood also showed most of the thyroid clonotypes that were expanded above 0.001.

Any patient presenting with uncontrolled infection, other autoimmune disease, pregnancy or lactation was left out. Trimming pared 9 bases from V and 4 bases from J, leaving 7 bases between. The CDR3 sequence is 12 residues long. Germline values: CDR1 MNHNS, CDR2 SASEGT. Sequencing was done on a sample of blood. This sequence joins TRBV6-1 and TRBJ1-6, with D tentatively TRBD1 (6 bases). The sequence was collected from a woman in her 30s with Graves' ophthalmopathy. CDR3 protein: CASQGYNSPLHF. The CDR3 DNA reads TGTGCCAGTCAGGGGTATAATTCACCCCTCCACTTT.